These 25 T cell receptor beta chains were sequenced from one sample in a study of cytomegalovirus exposure and HLA in healthy donors. The PCR ran on 60 Vbeta and 13 Jbeta primers. The method was immunoSEQ multiplex PCR; TCRdb's version includes in-frame clones alone and lacks a portion of them. The sample yields nearly 110,000 clones, 75% seen once. Input material: PBMCs. Every receptor here comes from a male donor in good health and CMV-seropositive.

The J gene is TRBJ2-3, the V gene TRBV27; maybe TRBD2 (5 bases). The V and J ends lost 2 bases and 0 bases respectively, with 18 bases between them. The germline gives CDR1 MNHEY, CDR2 SMNVEV (reference sequence). The CDR3 loop spans 18 amino acids. DNA for the CDR3: TGTGCCAGCAGTTTAGAAGGAGGATGGGGTAGTAGCACAGATACGCAGTATTTT. Translation: CASSLEGGWGSSTDTQYF.

The chain couples TRBV5-5 to TRBJ1-1; 7 bases align to TRBD1. Germline V lookup: CDR1 SGHKS, CDR2 YYEKEE (reference sequence). V shed 1 base and J 1 base; nucleotides not matched to a gene: 4. The CDR3 runs to 15 residues. The CDR3 DNA reads as TGTGCCAGCAGCTTGAGACAGGGCCGGAACACTGAAGCTTTCTTT. This sequence encodes CASSLRQGRNTEAFF. The complete variable domain, with remaining parts taken from reference TRBV5-5 and TRBJ1-1, reads DAGVTQSPTHLIKTRGQQVTLRCSPISGHKSVSWYQQVLGQGPQFIFQYYEKEERGRGNFPDRFSARQFPNYSSELNVNALLLGDSALYLCASSLRQGRNTEAFFGQGTRLTVV.

The chain joins TRBV10-3 to TRBJ2-3; TRBD1 matches 8 bases. CDR1 is ENHRY and CDR2 is SYGVKD in the germline V gene. The CDR3 covers 14 residues. The V segment lost 2 bases and the J segment 4 bases; nucleotides outside the gene matches: 2. In nucleotides, the CDR3 is TGTGCCATCAGTGAGCCGACAGGGGCAGATACGCAGTATTTT. This sequence encodes CAISEPTGADTQYF.

This sequence joins TRBV30 and TRBJ2-5; 9 nucleotides agree with TRBD1. The CDR3 loop spans 19 amino acids. Germline loops: CDR1 GTSNPN, CDR2 SVGIG (reference sequence). V lost 0 bases to trimming and J lost 7 bases; unmatched junction nucleotides: 21. CDR3 in amino acids: CAWSVWTGVSFDPRSTQYF. The CDR3 DNA follows: TGTGCCTGGAGTGTGTGGACAGGGGTTTCATTCGACCCTCGTTCGACCCAGTACTTC.

The chain recombines TRBV4-3 with TRBJ1-1, with D maybe TRBD1 (5 bases). The length of the CDR3 is 13 residues. Germline CDR1 reads LGHNA; CDR2 reads YSLEER. V lost 1 base and J lost 10, with 13 bases in between. The CDR3: CASSQGAGDGAFF. For the CDR3, the DNA is TGCGCCAGCAGCCAAGGAGCGGGGGACGGAGCTTTCTTT.

This rearrangement joins TRBV25-1 to TRBJ2-1, with 7 bases fitting TRBD1. The germline gives CDR1 MGHDK, CDR2 SYGVNS. V lost 8 bases to trimming and J lost 0 bases; unmatched junction nucleotides: 10. CDR3 length: 16 residues. The CDR3 here is CASALLGDSSYNEQFF. CDR3 nucleotide sequence: TGTGCCAGCGCATTATTAGGGGACAGCTCCTACAATGAGCAGTTCTTC.

This clone occurred a few times. The chain has TRBV5-4 and TRBJ2-7; maybe TRBD1 (5 bases). V was shortened by 3 bases and J by 3 bases, with 16 bases between the two germline ends. Per the germline V gene, CDR1 is SGHNT and CDR2 is YYREEE (reference sequence). CDR3 size: 15 residues. CDR3 region: CASSSSPDRNYEQYF. CDR3 nucleotide sequence: TGTGCCAGCAGCTCATCTCCCGACAGAAACTACGAGCAGTACTTC.

The genes are TRBV29-1 and TRBJ2-7; the D gene is possibly TRBD2 (7 bases). The CDR3 contains 15 residues. Germline lookup yields CDR1 SQVTM and CDR2 ANQGSEA. Trimming cost V 4 bases and J 0 bases, with 16 bases left between them. CDR3 protein: CSVGGGGLSSYEQYF. Written as DNA, the CDR3 is TGCAGCGTTGGGGGGGGCGGCCTAAGCTCCTACGAGCAGTACTTC.

The gene calls are TRBV10-3 and TRBJ2-5; tentatively, D is TRBD1 (6 bases). This CDR3 comprises 14 residues. The germline V gene encodes CDR1 ENHRY and CDR2 SYGVKD. The V gene lost 2 bases and the J gene lost 3 bases, with 10 bases spanning the gap. CDR3 sequence: CAISEGAGEETQYF. For the CDR3, the DNA is TGTGCCATCAGTGAGGGGGCAGGGGAAGAGACCCAGTACTTC.

This clone was counted between two and nine times. The V and J genes are TRBV19 and TRBJ2-6; 9 bases map to TRBD1. The germline V gene has CDR1 LNHDA and CDR2 SQIVND (reference sequence). The CDR3 length is 17 residues. V lost 3 bases to trimming and J lost 1 base; unmatched junction nucleotides: 4. CDR3 DNA sequence: TGTGCCAGTAGTATCCCAGACAGGGGGTCTGGGGCCAACGTCCTGACTTTC. Encoded protein: CASSIPDRGSGANVLTF.

The chain combines TRBV27 with TRBJ1-4; the D gene is possibly TRBD1 (5 bases). CDR3 length equals 14 residues. V was clipped by 0 bases and J by 8 bases, with 10 bases between them. Germline V gene lookup returns CDR1 MNHEY and CDR2 SMNVEV (reference sequence). The CDR3 sequence: CASSLSWTPEKLFF. CDR3 coding DNA: TGTGCCAGCAGTTTATCGTGGACACCCGAAAAACTGTTTTTT.

V usage is TRBV5-1 and J usage is TRBJ1-2; 9 nucleotides match TRBD1. CDR1 is SGHRS, CDR2 YFSETQ, per germline. The CDR3 extends over 15 amino acids. J gave up 1 base and V 6 bases, and 7 bases lay outside the gene matches. The CDR3 DNA sequence: TGCGCCAGCACACCAGGGGACAGGGATAACTATGGCTACACCTTC. Encoded protein: CASTPGDRDNYGYTF.

The V gene is TRBV28, the J gene TRBJ1-3; 9 bases fit TRBD1. After removal of 4 bases from V and 4 bases from J, the junction contained 5 bases not matched to a gene. Germline V gene sequence: CDR1 MDHEN, CDR2 SYDVKM. The CDR3 runs to 15 residues. This CDR3 is CASSWDRVQGNTIYF. CDR3 sequence (DNA): TGTGCCAGCAGTTGGGACAGGGTGCAGGGAAACACCATATATTTT.

The V and J genes are TRBV29-1 and TRBJ1-2, with no clear D. This CDR3 has 12 residues. Between the trimmed V and J ends, which lost 7 bases and 2 bases, there was a span of 11 bases. Germline values: CDR1 SQVTM, CDR2 ANQGSEA. The CDR3, as DNA: TGCAGCGCCCGCCAACAGAACTATGGCTACACCTTC. It translates to CSARQQNYGYTF.

This clone was seen only a few times. The CDR3: CSVADSGSNQPQHF. The CDR3 bases are TGCAGCGTAGCTGACAGTGGAAGCAATCAGCCCCAGCATTTT. V gene TRBV29-1 combines with J gene TRBJ1-5, with D perhaps TRBD1 (5 bases). Trimming took off 6 bases at V and 1 base at J, with 13 bases between the two ends. The length of the CDR3 is 14 residues. Germline CDR1 is SQVTM and CDR2 is ANQGSEA.

This clone is a singleton in its sample. The chain uses TRBV4-3 and TRBJ1-1; the match to TRBD1 covers 8 bases. The CDR3 length is 16 residues. With 5 bases clipped from V and 3 bases from J, the junction kept 11 bases outside the gene matches. Looked up from germline, CDR1 is LGHNA and CDR2 is YSLEER. CDR3 DNA sequence: TGCGCCAGCAGCAAACGCCCCAGGGGGCAGGACACTGAAGCTTTCTTT. Its protein is CASSKRPRGQDTEAFF.

At least ten counts were recorded for this clone. This chain links TRBV13 with TRBJ2-1, with D perhaps matching TRBD1 (5 bases). This CDR3 region has 15 residues. The V and J ends lost 4 bases and 2 bases respectively, with 12 bases between them. The V gene's germline CDR1 is PRHDT and CDR2 FYEKMQ (reference sequence). CDR3 protein: CASSWRGAAYNEQFF. The DNA for the CDR3 is TGTGCCAGCAGCTGGCGTGGGGCTGCCTACAATGAGCAGTTCTTC.

This chain joins TRBV5-1 and TRBJ2-7; D uncertain. Per germline, CDR1 SGHRS and CDR2 YFSETQ. The CDR3 contains 12 residues. Trimming shortened V by 0 bases and J by 2 bases, and 3 bases separated the two germline ends. CDR3 sequence: CASSLGAYEQYF. CDR3 sequence (DNA): TGCGCCAGCAGCTTGGGAGCCTACGAGCAGTACTTC. The complete variable domain, with remaining parts taken from reference TRBV5-1 and TRBJ2-7, reads KAGVTQTPRYLIKTRGQQVTLSCSPISGHRSVSWYQQTPGQGLQFLFEYFSETQRNKGNFPGRFSGRQFSNSRSEMNVSTLELGDSALYLCASSLGAYEQYFGPGTRLTVT.

This clone was seen a few times. The chain couples TRBV7-2 to TRBJ1-2, with 9 bases aligning to TRBD1. V was pared by 5 bases and J by 1 base, with 5 bases of the junction left unmatched. CDR1 is SGHTA and CDR2 is FQGNSA in the germline V gene. The CDR3 consists of 15 residues. The CDR3 region is CASSRRQGGNYGYTF. The CDR3 bases are TGTGCCAGCAGCCGCAGACAGGGGGGTAACTATGGCTACACCTTC.

The chain is built from TRBV4-3 and TRBJ2-1; D not resolved. The V gene's germline CDR1 is LGHNA and CDR2 YSLEER. The CDR3 totals 13 residues. Trimming took 2 bases from V and 9 from J, leaving 11 bases between them. Here the CDR3 reads CASSQNPFGEQFF. As DNA, the CDR3 is TGCGCCAGCAGCCAAAACCCTTTCGGTGAGCAGTTCTTC.

This chain joins TRBV30 and TRBJ2-7; 10 nucleotides line up with TRBD2. V trimming: 1 base; J trimming: 5 bases; junction bases outside the gene matches: 5. The CDR3 contains 14 residues. Germline V gene lookup returns CDR1 GTSNPN and CDR2 SVGIG (reference sequence). CDR3 nucleotide sequence: TGTGCCTGGAGTGCCTACGGACTAGCGGACGAGCAGTACTTC. It specifies CAWSAYGLADEQYF.

This sequence joins TRBV5-1 and TRBJ2-7; possibly TRBD2 for D (6 bases). The germline V gene has CDR1 SGHRS and CDR2 YFSETQ. V dropped 1 base and J dropped 1 base, with 21 bases sitting between them. The length of the CDR3 is 18 residues. CDR3 sequence reads: CASSLPGGIPGVSYEQYF. The CDR3 bases are TGCGCCAGCAGCTTGCCCGGTGGGATCCCGGGGGTATCCTACGAGCAGTACTTC.

This clone was observed a single time. This chain uses TRBV15 with TRBJ2-7; 10 nucleotides agree with TRBD1. Germline CDR1 and CDR2: LNHNV and YYDKDF (reference sequence). The CDR3 is 14 residues long. Trimming at V came to 7 bases and at J to 2 bases, leaving 5 bases not matched to a gene. The CDR3 here is CATIRDRGAYEQYF. DNA for the CDR3: TGTGCCACCATCCGGGACAGGGGAGCCTACGAGCAGTACTTC.

J is TRBJ1-1 and V is TRBV18; 8 positions match TRBD1. The CDR3 has 13 residues. Germline V gene lookup returns CDR1 KGHSH and CDR2 LQKENI. With 3 bases clipped from V and 7 bases from J, the junction kept 4 bases outside the gene matches. The CDR3 sequence is CASSPRTGREAFF. For the CDR3, the DNA is TGTGCCAGCTCACCTAGGACAGGGCGTGAAGCTTTCTTT.

This clone was observed a few times. V usage is TRBV6-5 and J usage is TRBJ2-7, with a weak D call TRBD2 (6 bases). Deletions cut 5 bases from V and 1 base from J, with 12 bases between. Germline lookup yields CDR1 MNHEY and CDR2 SVGAGI. The CDR3 sequence is 14 residues long. Here the CDR3 reads CASSRGRESYEQYF. The DNA of the CDR3 is TGTGCCAGCAGTAGAGGTCGGGAGTCCTACGAGCAGTACTTC.